This T cell receptor (beta chain) was observed in a study of T cell responses to AZD1222 COVID-19 vaccine. Study results and caveats: Spike-specific TCR breadth and depth went up after people got two AZD1222 doses. Among those given AZD1222, only five or six were seropositive at baseline. The donor cohort was predominantly white British with a female majority, and clonal diversity may have been underestimated.

This clone has a single count. Its antigen is undetermined. This table comes from immunoSEQ multiplex PCR, and its TCRdb copy is limited to in-frame clones, with some not included. This sample has about 34,000 clones, with about four fifths found just once. CDR3 length: 13 residues. The germline gives CDR1 SGHTA, CDR2 FQGNSA. Trimming took off 4 bases at V and 14 bases at J, with 19 bases between the two ends. The V gene is TRBV7-2, the J gene TRBJ2-3; D not certain. The source material was peripheral blood, sampled 28 days after the second AZD1222 dose. This TCR came from an adult who received the AZD1222 COVID-19 vaccine. This CDR3 is CASSSATIPRAYF. CDR3 in DNA: TGTGCCAGCAGCTCGGCAACAATTCCCCGGGCGTATTTT.